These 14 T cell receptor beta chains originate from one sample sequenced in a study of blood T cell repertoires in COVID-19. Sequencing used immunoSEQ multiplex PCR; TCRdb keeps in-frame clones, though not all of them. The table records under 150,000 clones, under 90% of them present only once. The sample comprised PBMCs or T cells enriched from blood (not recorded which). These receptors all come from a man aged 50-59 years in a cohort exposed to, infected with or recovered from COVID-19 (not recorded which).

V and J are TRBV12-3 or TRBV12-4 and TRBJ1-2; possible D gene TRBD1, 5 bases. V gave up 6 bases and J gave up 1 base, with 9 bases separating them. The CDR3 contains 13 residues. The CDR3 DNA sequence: TGTGCCAGCAGCAGGGTCTATAACTATGGCTACACCTTC. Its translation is CASSRVYNYGYTF.

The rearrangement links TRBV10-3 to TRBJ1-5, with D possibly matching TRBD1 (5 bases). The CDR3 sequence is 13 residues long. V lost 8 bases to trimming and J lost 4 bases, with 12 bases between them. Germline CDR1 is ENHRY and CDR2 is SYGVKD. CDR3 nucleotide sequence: TGTGCCATCTCCAGGGTGGGAAATCAGCCCCAGCATTTT. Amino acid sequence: CAISRVGNQPQHF.

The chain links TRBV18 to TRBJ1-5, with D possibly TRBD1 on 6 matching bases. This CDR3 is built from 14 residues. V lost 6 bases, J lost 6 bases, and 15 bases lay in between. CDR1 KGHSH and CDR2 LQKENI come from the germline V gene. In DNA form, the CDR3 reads TGTGCCAGCTCGCAGGGGTACTTGGCTCAGCCCCAGCATTTT. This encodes CASSQGYLAQPQHF.

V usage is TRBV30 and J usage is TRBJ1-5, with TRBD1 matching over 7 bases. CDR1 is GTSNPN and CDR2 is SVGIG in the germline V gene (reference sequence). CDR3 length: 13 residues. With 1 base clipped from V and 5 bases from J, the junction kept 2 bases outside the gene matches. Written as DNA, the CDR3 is TGTGCCTGGAGTGGACAGGGAGATCAGCCCCAGCATTTT. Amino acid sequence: CAWSGQGDQPQHF.

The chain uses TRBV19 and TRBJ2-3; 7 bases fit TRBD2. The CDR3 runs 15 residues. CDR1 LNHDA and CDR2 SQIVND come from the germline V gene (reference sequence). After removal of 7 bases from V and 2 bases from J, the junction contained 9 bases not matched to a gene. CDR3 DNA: TGTGCCAGTACCCCAGCGGGGAGCCCCACAGATACGCAGTATTTT. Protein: CASTPAGSPTDTQYF.

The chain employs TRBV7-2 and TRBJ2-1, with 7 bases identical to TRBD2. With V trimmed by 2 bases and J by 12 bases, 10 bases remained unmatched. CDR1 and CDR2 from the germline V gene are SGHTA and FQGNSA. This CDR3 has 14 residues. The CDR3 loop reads CASSLQREGPGQFF. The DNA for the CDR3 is TGTGCCAGCAGCTTACAGCGGGAAGGGCCTGGGCAGTTCTTC.

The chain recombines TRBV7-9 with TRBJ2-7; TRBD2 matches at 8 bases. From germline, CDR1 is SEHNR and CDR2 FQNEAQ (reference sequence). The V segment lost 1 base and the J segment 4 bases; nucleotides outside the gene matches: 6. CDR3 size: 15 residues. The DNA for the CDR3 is TGTGCCAGCAGCTTAGGGGGACTAGGAAAATACGAGCAGTACTTC. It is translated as CASSLGGLGKYEQYF.

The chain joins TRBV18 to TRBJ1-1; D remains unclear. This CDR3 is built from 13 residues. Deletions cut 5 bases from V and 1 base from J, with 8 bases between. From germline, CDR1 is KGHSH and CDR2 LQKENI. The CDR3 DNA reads TGTGCCAGCTCATCTACCCAGAACACTGAAGCTTTCTTT. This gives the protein CASSSTQNTEAFF.

The CDR3 nucleotides read TGTGCCAGCAGTTTTCCACAGGGGGCCTCCGGTGGCTACACCTTC. Translating gives CASSFPQGASGGYTF. The chain uses TRBV6-6 and TRBJ1-2; TRBD1 matches at 9 bases. J gave up 7 bases and V 4 bases, and 10 bases lay outside the gene matches. The CDR3 is 15 amino acids. Germline values: CDR1 MNHNY, CDR2 SVGAGI (reference sequence).

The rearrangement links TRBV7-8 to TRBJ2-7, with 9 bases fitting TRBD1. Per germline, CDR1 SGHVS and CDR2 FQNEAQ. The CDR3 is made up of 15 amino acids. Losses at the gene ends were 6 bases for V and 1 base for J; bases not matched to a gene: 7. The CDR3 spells CASSRTGTGSYEQYF. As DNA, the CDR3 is TGTGCCAGCAGTAGAACCGGGACAGGGTCCTACGAGCAGTACTTC.

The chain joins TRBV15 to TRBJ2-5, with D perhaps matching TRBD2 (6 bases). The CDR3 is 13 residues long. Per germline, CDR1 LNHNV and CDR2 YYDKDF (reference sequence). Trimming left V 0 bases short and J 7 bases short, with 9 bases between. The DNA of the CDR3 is TGTGCCACCAGCAGAGATCCCGGGGGGACCCAGTACTTC. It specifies CATSRDPGGTQYF.

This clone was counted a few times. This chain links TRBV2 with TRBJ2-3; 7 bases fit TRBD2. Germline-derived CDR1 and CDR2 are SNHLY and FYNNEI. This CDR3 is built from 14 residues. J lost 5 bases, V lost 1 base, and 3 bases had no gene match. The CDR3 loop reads CASSEGAGVDTQYF. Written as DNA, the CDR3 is TGTGCCAGCAGTGAAGGGGCGGGGGTAGATACGCAGTATTTT.

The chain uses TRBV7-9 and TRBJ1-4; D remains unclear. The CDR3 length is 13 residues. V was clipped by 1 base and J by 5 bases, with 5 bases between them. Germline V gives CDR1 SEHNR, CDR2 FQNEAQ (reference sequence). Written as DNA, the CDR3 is TGTGCCAGCAGCTTAGAACTGAATGAAAAACTGTTTTTT. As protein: CASSLELNEKLFF. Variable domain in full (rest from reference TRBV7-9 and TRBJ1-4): DTGVSQNPRHKITKRGQNVTFRCDPISEHNRLYWYRQTLGQGPEFLTYFQNEAQLEKSRLLSDRFSAERPKGSFSTLEIQRTEQGDSAMYLCASSLELNEKLFFGSGTQLSVL.

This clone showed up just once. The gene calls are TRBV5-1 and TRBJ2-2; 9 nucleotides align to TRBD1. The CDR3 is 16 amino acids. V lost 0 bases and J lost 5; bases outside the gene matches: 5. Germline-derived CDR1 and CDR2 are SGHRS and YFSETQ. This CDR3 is CASSLVSGQGTGELFF. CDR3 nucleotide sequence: TGCGCCAGCAGCTTGGTCTCGGGACAGGGAACCGGGGAGCTGTTTTTT. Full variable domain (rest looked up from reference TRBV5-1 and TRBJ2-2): KAGVTQTPRYLIKTRGQQVTLSCSPISGHRSVSWYQQTPGQGLQFLFEYFSETQRNKGNFPGRFSGRQFSNSRSEMNVSTLELGDSALYLCASSLVSGQGTGELFFGEGSRLTVL.